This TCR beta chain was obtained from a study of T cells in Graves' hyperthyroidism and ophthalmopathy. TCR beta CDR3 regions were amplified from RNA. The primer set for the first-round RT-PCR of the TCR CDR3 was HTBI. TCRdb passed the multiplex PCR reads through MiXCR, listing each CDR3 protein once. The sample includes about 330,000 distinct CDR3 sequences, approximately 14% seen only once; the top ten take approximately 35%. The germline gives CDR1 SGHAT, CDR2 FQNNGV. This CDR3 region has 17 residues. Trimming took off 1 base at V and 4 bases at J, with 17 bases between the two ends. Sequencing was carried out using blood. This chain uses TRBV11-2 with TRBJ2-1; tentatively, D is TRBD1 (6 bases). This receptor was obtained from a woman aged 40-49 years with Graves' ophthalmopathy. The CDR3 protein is CASSLGQVLDRYNEQFF. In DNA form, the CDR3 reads TGTGCCAGCAGCTTAGGACAGGTCCTGGACCGTTACAATGAGCAGTTCTTC.